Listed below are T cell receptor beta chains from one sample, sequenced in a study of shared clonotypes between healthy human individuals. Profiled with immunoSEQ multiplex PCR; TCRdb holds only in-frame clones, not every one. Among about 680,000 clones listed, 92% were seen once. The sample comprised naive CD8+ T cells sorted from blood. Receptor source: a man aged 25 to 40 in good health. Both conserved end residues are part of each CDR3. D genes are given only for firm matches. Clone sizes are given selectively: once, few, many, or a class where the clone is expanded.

CASSVLTPVAYNEQFF,TGTGCCAGCAGCGTACTAACACCGGTTGCTTACAATGAGCAGTTCTTC,TRBV9,NA,TRBJ2-1,few
CASSLTGLTYEQYF,TGTGCCAGCAGTTTGACAGGATTGACCTACGAGCAGTACTTC,TRBV28,NA,TRBJ2-7,NA
CASSEFMQGLYNEQFF,TGTGCCAGCAGTGAATTTATGCAGGGGCTCTACAATGAGCAGTTCTTC,TRBV2,NA,TRBJ2-1,NA
CASSGLAPTYEQYF,TGCGCCAGCAGCGGACTAGCACCGACCTACGAGCAGTACTTC,TRBV5-1,TRBD2,TRBJ2-7,NA
CASSLQPGQGGTDTQYF,TGCGCCAGCAGCCTACAACCGGGACAGGGGGGAACAGATACGCAGTATTTT,TRBV5-1,TRBD1,TRBJ2-3,NA
CASSQESYSNQPQHF,TGCGCCAGCAGCCAAGAGTCCTATAGCAATCAGCCCCAGCATTTT,TRBV4-1,NA,TRBJ1-5,once
CASSLVSGYNEQFF,TGTGCCAGCTCCTTAGTGAGCGGCTACAATGAGCAGTTCTTC,TRBV7-9,NA,TRBJ2-1,NA
CASSPRQGASYEQYF,TGTGCCAGCAGCCCCCGGCAGGGGGCGTCTTACGAGCAGTACTTC,TRBV7-9,TRBD1,TRBJ2-7,NA
CASSDSGTSGTYEQYF,TGTGCCAGCAGTGACTCGGGGACTAGCGGAACCTACGAGCAGTACTTC,TRBV6-4,TRBD2,TRBJ2-7,NA
CASSPLTSGVTDTQYF,TGTGCCAGCAGCCCCCTGACTAGCGGGGTCACAGATACGCAGTATTTT,TRBV9,TRBD2,TRBJ2-3,NA
CASSVPVDYGYTF,TGTGCCAGCAGTGTTCCGGTGGACTATGGCTACACCTTC,TRBV6-1,NA,TRBJ1-2,NA
CASRDDGELFF,TGTGCCAGCAGGGATGACGGGGAGCTGTTTTTT,TRBV28,NA,TRBJ2-2,NA
CASSQAGIGAGELFF,TGTGCCAGCAGCCAGGCAGGGATCGGTGCCGGGGAGCTGTTTTTT,TRBV4-2,NA,TRBJ2-2,NA
CASSWTSGYEQYF,TGTGCCAGCAGTTGGACTAGCGGGTACGAGCAGTACTTC,TRBV27,TRBD2,TRBJ2-7,NA
CSVRGAGGEETQYF,TGCAGCGTGAGGGGGGCGGGAGGAGAAGAGACCCAGTACTTC,TRBV29-1,TRBD2,TRBJ2-5,NA
CASSFLWTSGTYNEQFF,TGTGCCAGCAGTTTCCTATGGACTAGCGGGACCTACAATGAGCAGTTCTTC,TRBV28,TRBD2,TRBJ2-1,NA
CASSPPPGVGTEAFF,TGTGCCAGCAGCCCCCCGCCAGGGGTTGGAACTGAAGCTTTCTTT,TRBV11-2,NA,TRBJ1-1,NA
CASSEGRGNTEAFF,TGCGCCAGCAGTGAAGGCAGGGGGAACACTGAAGCTTTCTTT,TRBV10-1,NA,TRBJ1-1,NA
CASSPSAGGPYEQYF,TGTGCCAGCAGCCCGTCAGCGGGAGGGCCCTACGAGCAGTACTTC,TRBV7-6,TRBD2,TRBJ2-7,NA
CAGTRLAVEQYF,TGTGCCGGGACTAGACTCGCGGTCGAGCAGTACTTC,TRBV2,TRBD2,TRBJ2-7,NA
CASSLIAGGFYNEQFF,TGTGCCAGTAGTTTGATAGCGGGAGGCTTCTACAATGAGCAGTTCTTC,TRBV19,TRBD2,TRBJ2-1,NA
CASSQAMNYEQYF,TGCGCCAGCAGCCAAGCTATGAACTACGAGCAGTACTTC,TRBV4-1,NA,TRBJ2-7,NA
CASSPEGLVAETQYF,TGCGCCAGCAGCCCCGAGGGACTTGTAGCAGAGACGCAGTATTTT,TRBV5-1,NA,TRBJ2-3,NA
CASSSGGGTYEQYF,TGTGCCAGCAGTTCTGGGGGCGGCACCTACGAGCAGTACTTC,TRBV27,NA,TRBJ2-7,NA
CASSLLSSYNEQFF,TGTGCCAGCAGTTTATTGAGCTCCTACAATGAGCAGTTCTTC,TRBV6-5,NA,TRBJ2-1,NA
CASSSPGLVNEQFF,TGTGCCAGCAGCTCGCCGGGACTAGTAAATGAGCAGTTCTTC,TRBV7-8,TRBD2,TRBJ2-1,NA
CASSLEGNEQYF,TGTGCCAGCAGCTTAGAGGGCAACGAGCAGTACTTC,TRBV7-9,NA,TRBJ2-7,NA
CASSGSNEQFF,TGTGCCAGCAGCGGTAGCAATGAGCAGTTCTTC,TRBV7-9,NA,TRBJ2-1,NA
CASSSEGHSSYNEQFF,TGTGCCAGCAGCTCTGAGGGACATAGCTCCTACAATGAGCAGTTCTTC,TRBV13,NA,TRBJ2-1,NA
CASSLPTGILNTIYF,TGTGCCAGCAGCCTCCCGACAGGTATTTTAAACACCATATATTTT,TRBV14,NA,TRBJ1-3,NA
CASSVGRINQPQHF,TGTGCCAGCAGCGTGGGACGGATCAATCAGCCCCAGCATTTT,TRBV28,NA,TRBJ1-5,NA
CASSLDRGYSNQPQHF,TGTGCCAGCAGCTTAGACAGGGGCTATAGCAATCAGCCCCAGCATTTT,TRBV7-9,TRBD1,TRBJ1-5,NA
CSVSSDTDTQYF,TGCAGCGTTAGTTCGGACACAGATACGCAGTATTTT,TRBV29-1,NA,TRBJ2-3,NA
CASTGTQPYEQYF,TGTGCCAGCACCGGGACGCAACCCTACGAGCAGTACTTC,TRBV2,NA,TRBJ2-7,NA
CASSLVWQGDHVGSQETQYF,TGCGCCAGCAGCTTGGTTTGGCAGGGGGATCACGTGGGCAGCCAAGAGACCCAGTACTTC,TRBV5-1,TRBD1,TRBJ2-5,once
CASSQDEKGPGYGYTF,TGCGCCAGCAGCCAAGATGAGAAGGGACCGGGTTATGGCTACACCTTC,TRBV4-1,NA,TRBJ1-2,NA
CASGSPHNEQFF,TGTGCCAGCGGGAGCCCTCACAATGAGCAGTTCTTC,TRBV14,NA,TRBJ2-1,once
CASRRDSQETQYF,TGTGCCAGCAGGCGGGACTCTCAAGAGACCCAGTACTTC,TRBV27,NA,TRBJ2-5,NA
CASSSTSGSYNEQFF,TGTGCCAGCAGCTCGACTAGCGGGAGTTACAATGAGCAGTTCTTC,TRBV7-9,TRBD2,TRBJ2-1,NA
CASSIVTGSGLMGNQPQHF,TGTGCCAGTAGTATAGTCACAGGGTCGGGACTAATGGGCAATCAGCCCCAGCATTTT,TRBV19,NA,TRBJ1-5,NA
CASSLGGAEAFF,TGTGCCAGCAGCTTAGGAGGTGCTGAAGCTTTCTTT,TRBV7-9,NA,TRBJ1-1,NA
CASSCSEDTNYNEQFF,TGCGCCAGCAGCTGCTCTGAAGACACTAACTACAATGAGCAGTTCTTC,TRBV5-1,NA,TRBJ2-1,NA
CASSPEGLAGVDEQFF,TGTGCCAGCAGCCCAGAGGGACTAGCGGGAGTCGATGAGCAGTTCTTC,TRBV7-3,TRBD2,TRBJ2-1,NA
CASRTGENTEAFF,TGTGCCAGCCGGACAGGGGAAAACACTGAAGCTTTCTTT,TRBV28,TRBD1,TRBJ1-1,NA
CASSLPGPTYNEQFF,TGTGCCAGCAGTCTTCCGGGGCCCACCTACAATGAGCAGTTCTTC,TRBV25-1,NA,TRBJ2-1,once
CASSYSLSETQYF,TGTGCCAGCAGTTACTCGTTGAGTGAGACCCAGTACTTC,TRBV6-5,NA,TRBJ2-5,NA
CASSSLAGGDNEQFF,TGTGCCAGCAGTTCTTTAGCGGGAGGGGACAATGAGCAGTTCTTC,TRBV6-5,TRBD2,TRBJ2-1,NA
CASSLGGTSGIGAPDTQYF,TGTGCCAGCAGCTTAGGGGGGACTAGCGGGATTGGCGCCCCAGATACGCAGTATTTT,TRBV7-9,TRBD2,TRBJ2-3,NA
CASSARLGLTQFF,TGTGCCAGCAGCGCCAGATTAGGACTAACACAGTTCTTC,TRBV13,NA,TRBJ2-1,few
CASSQQGGVMSSYEQYF,TGCGCCAGCAGCCAACAAGGCGGGGTGATGAGCTCCTACGAGCAGTACTTC,TRBV4-1,NA,TRBJ2-7,NA